The source of this TCR beta chain is a study of regulatory T cells in long-lasting Graves disease listed by TCRdb under 2021. Turning to the overall study: Antithyroid drugs had been taken for less than 3 months by newly diagnosed Graves' disease patients. Patients with persistent Graves' disease were compared with patients with newly diagnosed Graves' disease using TCR sequencing and RNA sequencing of peripheral blood. A total of about 35 samples underwent TCR sequencing, from 13 patients with persistent Graves' disease and 20 or so patients with newly diagnosed Graves' disease. The study took place in China and was registered as a clinical trial.

This clonotype was recorded at least ten times. The antigen it recognizes is unknown. Base qualities are not provided; no much larger clone lies one nucleotide away. Reading the label with the study, this specimen's time point is: newly diagnosed GD, antithyroid drugs for less than 3 months. For both TCR sequencing and RNA sequencing, RNA was extracted from PBMCs in TRIzol. Graves' disease was diagnosed according to American Thyroid Association guidelines. Recruitment of patients was carried out at an endocrinology department in Xi'an, China. Each patient gave approximately 10 milliliters of peripheral blood, collected in an EDTA anticoagulant tube. PBMCs were isolated by Ficoll Paque Plus density gradient separation without further T cell sorting. An Agilent 2100 Bioanalyzer and agarose gel were used to check RNA quality, and a NanoDrop 2000 was used to measure RNA concentration. Relative to germline, V is missing 3 bases and J is missing 7 bases, with 8 bases of the junction outside any gene match. Counted from cysteine to phenylalanine, this CDR3 has 14 amino acids. The retained sequence is limited to the CDR3, 42 bases, with the frame set at the first base. Sequences MDHEN (CDR1) and SYDVKM (CDR2) are obtained from the germline V gene.

What the work shows at the level of the full study, not this receptor alone: The small sample size was acknowledged by the authors as a limitation that may reduce accuracy. Sequencing and analysis were limited to the TCR beta chain. TRBV28, TRBJ1-2 and TRBJ2-5 were preferentially used in persistent disease, while TRBV20-1 and TRBJ2-1 were favored in newly diagnosed disease. Persistent patients shared more public clonotypes among themselves (over 2,500) than newly diagnosed patients did (about 1,000). Compared with newly diagnosed patients, persistent Graves' disease patients had lower TCR Shannon entropy and fewer highly expanded clones, which suggests clonal expansion. Because the primary lesion, thyroid tissue, could not be accessed, the study looked at peripheral blood alone.

Library method: multiplex PCR. Instrument on record: Illumina HiSeq 4000. CDR3 regions were amplified by Arm-PCR with iRepertoire HTBI primers to construct TCR beta libraries. Before sequencing, the PCR products went through gel purification. Per the source publication's procedure: Gene usage analysis of CDR3 amino acid clonotypes used the approximately 62 TRBV and 14 TRBJ segments found across samples. COPE and FqMerger were used to merge the filtered high-quality paired reads into contigs. Contigs were aligned with BLAST to IMGT TRBV, TRBD and TRBJ reference genes, and CDR3 was defined per IMGT. Any clonotype with a frequency above 0.1% was classified as a highly expanded clone. Shannon entropy served as the measure of repertoire diversity, while the Gini coefficient captured V-J evenness. A clonotype was considered public if more than one individual shared it. In-frame beta chains were kept once TCRdb had trimmed the public reads at Q25 with fastp and called clones with MiXCR. Each entry is one CDR3 protein sequence, shown with its most common DNA and genes. The V and J calls, along with clone size, are taken from TCRdb and not from the paper's own processing. The sample contains a few hundred thousand distinct CDR3 sequences, 20% of them found a single time. Of the sample, roughly 14% is held by the ten largest clones.

The starting material was peripheral blood mononuclear cells (PBMCs), obtained at new diagnosis, from a patient treated with antithyroid drugs. This receptor was identified in a female donor with Graves disease. The chain is encoded by TRBV28 joined to TRBJ2-7; 8 junctional bases match TRBD1. The bases read TGTGCCAGCAGTTTTGGCGGCAGGGGGCGAGAGCAGTACTTC. Translated, this gives CASSFGGRGREQYF. The variable domain in full, with residues beyond the CDR3 obtained from the reference TRBV28 and TRBJ2-7 genes, is DVKVTQSSRYLVKRTGEKVFLECVQDMDHENMFWYRQDPGLGLRLIYFSYDVKMKEKGDIPEGYSVSREKKERFSLILESASTNQTSMYLCASSFGGRGREQYFGPGTRLTVT.